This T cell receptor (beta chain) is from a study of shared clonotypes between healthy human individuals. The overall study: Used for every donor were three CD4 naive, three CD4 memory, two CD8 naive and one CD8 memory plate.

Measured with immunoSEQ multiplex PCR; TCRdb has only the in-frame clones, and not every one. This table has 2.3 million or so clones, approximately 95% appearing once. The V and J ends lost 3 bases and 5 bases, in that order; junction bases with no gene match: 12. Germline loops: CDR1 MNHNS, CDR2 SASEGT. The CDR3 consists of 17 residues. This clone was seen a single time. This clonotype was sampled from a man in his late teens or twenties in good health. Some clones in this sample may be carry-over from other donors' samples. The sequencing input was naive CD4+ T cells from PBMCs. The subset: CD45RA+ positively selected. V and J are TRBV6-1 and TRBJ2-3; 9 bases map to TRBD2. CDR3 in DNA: TGTGCCAGCAGTGACCTTCCTAGCGGGACGGGGATAGATACGCAGTATTTT. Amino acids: CASSDLPSGTGIDTQYF.